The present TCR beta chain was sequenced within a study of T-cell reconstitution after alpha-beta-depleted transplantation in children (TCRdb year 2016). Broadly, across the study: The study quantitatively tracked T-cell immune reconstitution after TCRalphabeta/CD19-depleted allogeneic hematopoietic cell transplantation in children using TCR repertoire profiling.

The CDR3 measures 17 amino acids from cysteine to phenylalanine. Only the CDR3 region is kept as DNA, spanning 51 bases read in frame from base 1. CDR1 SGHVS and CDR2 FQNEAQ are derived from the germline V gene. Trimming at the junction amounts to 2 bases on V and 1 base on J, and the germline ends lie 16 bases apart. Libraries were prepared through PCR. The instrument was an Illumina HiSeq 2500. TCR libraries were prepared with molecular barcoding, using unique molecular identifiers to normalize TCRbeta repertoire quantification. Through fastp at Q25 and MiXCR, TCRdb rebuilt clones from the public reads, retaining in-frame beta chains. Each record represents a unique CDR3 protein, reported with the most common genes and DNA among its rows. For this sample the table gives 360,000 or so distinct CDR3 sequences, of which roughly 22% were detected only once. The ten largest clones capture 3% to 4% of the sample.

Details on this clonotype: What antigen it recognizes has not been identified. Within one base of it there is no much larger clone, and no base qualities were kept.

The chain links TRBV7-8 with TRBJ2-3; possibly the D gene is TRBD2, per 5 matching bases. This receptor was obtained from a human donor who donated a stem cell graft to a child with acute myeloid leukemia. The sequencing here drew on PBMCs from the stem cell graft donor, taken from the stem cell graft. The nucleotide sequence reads TGTGCCAGCAGCTTACACCCCGCCAGAGCGGGCACAGATACGCAGTATTTT. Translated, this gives CASSLHPARAGTDTQYF.